This passage covers 26 T cell receptor beta chains from one sample sequenced in a study of cytomegalovirus exposure and HLA in healthy donors (dated by TCRdb to the late 2010s). Libraries were made using the immunoSEQ multiplex PCR assay. For the multiplex PCR, a mixture combining 60 forward primers for TCR Vbeta segments and 13 reverse primers for TCR Jbeta segments was used. The table was pulled from immuneACCESS by TCRdb, which kept in-frame rearrangements only. Such tables lose some clones; where checked, under half of the loss comes from unresolved V genes, and the rest has no known cause. The sample table records some 70,000 clones; 70% to 85% of these occur just once. The top ten clonotypes cover 2% to 3% of the sample. Sequencing was done on a sample of PBMCs. Receptors were obtained from a woman in her forties or fifties in good health and CMV-seronegative.

The chain employs TRBV5-4 and TRBJ1-2; 9 bases line up with TRBD1. Trimming at V came to 0 bases and at J to 7 bases, leaving 10 bases not matched to a gene. This CDR3 region has 16 residues. In germline, CDR1 is SGHNT, CDR2 YYREEE (reference sequence). The CDR3 nucleotides read TGTGCCAGCAGCTTGGGTCGTGGACAGGGGCTCTGTGGCTACACCTTC. Protein: CASSLGRGQGLCGYTF.

This chain links TRBV6-5 with TRBJ2-7; D might be TRBD2 (6 bases). Germline V CDR1 and CDR2: MNHEY, SVGAGI. The CDR3 is made up of 14 amino acids. Trimming stripped 0 bases from V and 4 bases from J, with 10 bases between. The CDR3 DNA reads TGTGCCAGCAGTTACTCAACCGGAGGGTACGAGCAGTACTTC. Its protein product is CASSYSTGGYEQYF.

This clone was picked up one time. CDR3 sequence reads: CASSSRELVETQYF. The DNA for the CDR3 is TGTGCCAGCAGCTCCCGGGAATTGGTTGAGACCCAGTACTTC. The V gene is TRBV7-2, the J gene TRBJ2-5; tentatively, D is TRBD2 (5 bases). Germline loops: CDR1 SGHTA, CDR2 FQGNSA. This CDR3 has 14 residues. The germline V and J ends were trimmed by 4 bases and 5 bases, with 14 bases remaining between them.

The chain combines TRBV5-1 with TRBJ1-4; possibly TRBD1 for D (5 bases). V dropped 0 bases and J dropped 8 bases, with 14 bases sitting between them. This CDR3 comprises 15 residues. In germline, CDR1 is SGHRS, CDR2 YFSETQ. The CDR3 DNA reads as TGCGCCAGCAGCTTGGGGTCTCAGGGAAGGGAAAAACTGTTTTTT. It codes for CASSLGSQGREKLFF.

The rearrangement links TRBV6-6 to TRBJ2-7; perhaps TRBD1 as D (6 bases). This CDR3 is 14 amino acids long. Between the trimmed V and J ends, which lost 5 bases and 4 bases, there was a span of 15 bases. Looked up from germline, CDR1 is MNHNY and CDR2 is SVGAGI (reference sequence). CDR3 amino acids: CASSRTSQGYEQYV. The CDR3 DNA is TGTGCCAGCAGTCGGACTTCACAGGGTTACGAGCAGTACGTC.

This rearrangement joins TRBV28 to TRBJ1-6; 8 bases fit TRBD1. Germline V gives CDR1 MDHEN, CDR2 SYDVKM. V gave up 5 bases and J gave up 7 bases; unmatched junction bases: 10. CDR3 length equals 16 residues. This chain's CDR3 is CASSPSRQGWNSPLHF. DNA of the CDR3: TGTGCCAGCAGTCCCAGTAGACAGGGGTGGAATTCACCCCTCCACTTT.

This chain links TRBV9 with TRBJ2-5; TRBD2 matches 7 bases. In germline, CDR1 is SGDLS, CDR2 YYNGEE. The V segment lost 4 bases and the J segment 4 bases; nucleotides outside the gene matches: 7. This CDR3 region has 14 residues. CDR3 DNA: TGTGCCAGCAGCTCGGGGGGACTTCTAGAGACCCAGTACTTC. Encoded protein: CASSSGGLLETQYF. The whole variable domain, remainder taken from reference TRBV9 and TRBJ2-5, is DSGVTQTPKHLITATGQRVTLRCSPRSGDLSVYWYQQSLDQGLQFLIQYYNGEERAKGNILERFSAQQFPDLHSELNLSSLELGDSALYFCASSSGGLLETQYFGPGTRLLVL.

The chain uses TRBV18 and TRBJ2-2; 7 bases match TRBD1. V shed 0 bases, J shed 2 bases, and the junction held 3 bases outside the gene matches. The CDR3 sequence is 16 residues long. The germline CDR1 and CDR2 sequences are KGHSH and LQKENI. CDR3 residues: CASSPPGQANTGELFF. The CDR3 DNA follows: TGTGCCAGCTCACCACCAGGACAGGCTAACACCGGGGAGCTGTTTTTT.

This chain links TRBV21-1 with TRBJ2-7; the table's D call, TRBD2, was not checked against the DNA. TRBV21-1 is designated a pseudogene. The CDR3 runs to 12 residues. The CDR3 protein is CASIPGGYEQYF. The CDR3 DNA reads as TGTGCCAGCATCCCCGGCGGCTACGAGCAGTACTTC.

This clone was counted only a few times. This chain links TRBV5-1 with TRBJ1-1; TRBD1 matches 9 bases. With 3 bases clipped from V and 3 bases from J, the junction kept 15 bases outside the gene matches. The CDR3 extends over 18 amino acids. Germline V lookup: CDR1 SGHRS, CDR2 YFSETQ. The CDR3 DNA follows: TGCGCCAGCAGCTCGAAAGCCCGGGACAGGGAATCCGACACTGAAGCTTTCTTT. Amino acid sequence: CASSSKARDRESDTEAFF.

The chain's CDR3 is CASNTGPHEQFF. CDR3 DNA: TGTGCCAGCAATACAGGGCCCCATGAGCAGTTCTTC. This chain links TRBV9 with TRBJ2-1; perhaps TRBD1 as D (6 bases). Germline CDR1 is SGDLS and CDR2 is YYNGEE. V was cut by 6 bases and J by 8 bases, with 12 bases left in between. This CDR3 spans 12 amino acids. Looking up the rest from reference TRBV9 and TRBJ2-1 gives the full variable domain: DSGVTQTPKHLITATGQRVTLRCSPRSGDLSVYWYQQSLDQGLQFLIQYYNGEERAKGNILERFSAQQFPDLHSELNLSSLELGDSALYFCASNTGPHEQFFGPGTRLTVL.

The chain links TRBV28 to TRBJ2-7; 9 nucleotides match TRBD2. CDR1 and CDR2 (germline): MDHEN, SYDVKM. V lost 3 bases and J lost 2; bases outside the gene matches: 5. The CDR3 loop spans 15 amino acids. The CDR3 DNA reads TGTGCCAGCAGTTTGTGGCGGGAGGGCACCTACGAGCAGTACTTC. Protein sequence: CASSLWREGTYEQYF.

As regards this clone: One junction end disagrees with the germline gene, perhaps due to a read error. The chain has TRBV28 and TRBJ2-3; TRBD2 matches 14 bases. The CDR3 has 19 amino acids. Germline V gene sequence: CDR1 MDHEN, CDR2 SYDVKM. CDR3 in amino acids: CASSSRTAGLAGVPIKPLF. CDR3 sequence (DNA): TGTGCCAGCAGTTCCCGGACAGCGGGACTAGCGGGAGTCCCCATAAAACCATTATTT.

The V call is TRBV9, the J call TRBJ2-5; 8 bases are shared with TRBD2. The CDR3 covers 15 residues. The V segment lost 3 bases and the J segment 3 bases; nucleotides outside the gene matches: 7. Germline V gene data show CDR1 as SGDLS and CDR2 as YYNGEE. This CDR3 is CASSGTGGWEETQYF. In DNA form, the CDR3 reads TGTGCCAGCAGCGGGACGGGAGGGTGGGAAGAGACCCAGTACTTC.

This clone appeared a few times. The chain recombines TRBV4-2 with TRBJ1-5; no reliable D call. Germline V gene data show CDR1 as LGHNA and CDR2 as YNFKEQ. The CDR3 consists of 13 residues. V lost 2 bases and J lost 2, with 4 bases in between. The chain's CDR3 is CASSQPGNQPQHF. As DNA, the CDR3 is TGTGCCAGCAGCCAACCGGGCAATCAGCCCCAGCATTTT.

The chain recombines TRBV5-4 with TRBJ1-1; D is uncertain. There are 15 residues in the CDR3. The germline V gene encodes CDR1 SGHNT and CDR2 YYREEE (reference sequence). Trimming removed 1 base at V and 6 bases at J, with 16 bases between. The CDR3, as DNA: TGTGCCAGCAGCTTGAGCGAGAGGGAAGAACCTGAAGCTTTCTTT. This encodes CASSLSEREEPEAFF.

This clone appeared once. The chain couples TRBV18 to TRBJ2-1; TRBD1 matches at 7 bases. The CDR3 covers 15 residues. Germline-derived CDR1 and CDR2 are KGHSH and LQKENI. The V segment lost 4 bases and the J segment 6 bases; nucleotides outside the gene matches: 9. The CDR3 DNA reads as TGTGCCAGCTCACAACAGACAGGGTCGAGCAATGAGCAGTTCTTC. It codes for CASSQQTGSSNEQFF. The full variable domain, in which reference TRBV18 and TRBJ2-1 provide the parts outside the CDR3, is NAGVMQNPRHLVRRRGQEARLRCSPMKGHSHVYWYRQLPEEGLKFMVYLQKENIIDESGMPKERFSAEFPKEGPSILRIQQVVRGDSAAYFCASSQQTGSSNEQFFGPGTRLTVL.

V is TRBV6-6 and J is TRBJ1-4; 9 bases agree with TRBD1. V trimming: 7 bases; J trimming: 1 base; junction bases outside the gene matches: 7. This CDR3 contains 16 residues. The germline V gene encodes CDR1 MNHNY and CDR2 SVGAGI (reference sequence). The CDR3 DNA reads TGTGCCAGCATTTCGCACAGGGGGCTAACTAATGAAAAACTGTTTTTT. Its translation: CASISHRGLTNEKLFF.

As regards this clone: Germline and junction disagree at one end, which may indicate a read error. The chain combines TRBV5-1 with TRBJ2-5, with D maybe TRBD2 (5 bases). CDR1 is SGHRS and CDR2 is YFSETQ in the germline V gene. This CDR3 has 16 amino acids. CDR3 residues: CASGLGSGRTQETQYF. The CDR3 DNA reads TGCGCCAGCGGCTTGGGGAGCGGAAGGACCCAAGAGACCCAGTACTTC.

The chain recombines TRBV2 with TRBJ1-5; 8 bases fit TRBD1. CDR1 is SNHLY and CDR2 is FYNNEI in the germline V gene. J gave up 3 bases and V 6 bases, and 4 bases lay outside the gene matches. The CDR3 loop spans 14 amino acids. The CDR3: CASRTTGDNQPQHF. CDR3 bases: TGTGCCAGCAGAACGACAGGGGACAATCAGCCCCAGCATTTT.

This clone came up once. J is TRBJ1-1 and V is TRBV6-1; TRBD1 agrees at 7 bases. V was pared by 4 bases and J by 6 bases, with 5 bases of the junction left unmatched. Germline V CDR1 and CDR2: MNHNS, SASEGT. The CDR3 sequence is 13 residues long. As DNA, the CDR3 is TGTGCCAGCAGTGCGACAGGGCGCGCTGAAGCTTTCTTT. This encodes CASSATGRAEAFF.

This sequence joins TRBV15 and TRBJ1-5; TRBD1 agrees at 7 bases. V gave up 1 base and J gave up 7 bases; unmatched junction bases: 7. CDR1 and CDR2 (germline): LNHNV, YYDKDF (reference sequence). This CDR3 region has 15 residues. CDR3 coding DNA: TGTGCCACCAGCAGAGCGGGGACAGCCTACCAGCCCCAGCATTTT. Amino acids: CATSRAGTAYQPQHF.

The J gene is TRBJ2-1, the V gene TRBV6-1; TRBD1 might be the D (5 bases). CDR1 is MNHNS and CDR2 is SASEGT in the germline V gene. This CDR3 is built from 15 residues. With 4 bases removed from V and 2 bases from J, the gap between germline ends came to 12 bases. CDR3 loop: CASSVQVDAYNEQFF. CDR3 nucleotides: TGTGCCAGCAGTGTACAGGTAGACGCCTACAATGAGCAGTTCTTC.

The chain is built from TRBV9 and TRBJ2-5, with TRBD1 as a possible D gene (6 bases). Deletions cut 4 bases from V and 3 bases from J, with 13 bases between. Germline values: CDR1 SGDLS, CDR2 YYNGEE. CDR3 length: 14 amino acids. The CDR3 is CASSPQGQKETQYF. CDR3 coding DNA: TGTGCCAGCAGCCCCCAGGGGCAGAAAGAGACCCAGTACTTC.

The V call is TRBV5-1, the J call TRBJ1-2; perhaps TRBD1 as D (5 bases). V dropped 0 bases and J dropped 8 bases, with 14 bases sitting between them. This CDR3 is 14 amino acids long. Germline V gene lookup returns CDR1 SGHRS and CDR2 YFSETQ. Here the CDR3 DNA reads TGCGCCAGCAGCTTGGCCGGAGCAGGGCTCGGCTACACCTTC. Its translation is CASSLAGAGLGYTF.

The V call is TRBV7-9, the J call TRBJ2-1; TRBD2 matches 16 bases. The ends lost 5 bases at V and 7 bases at J; junction bases unmatched: 11. The germline CDR1 and CDR2 sequences are SEHNR and FQNEAQ (reference sequence). This CDR3 spans 18 amino acids. The CDR3, as DNA: TGTGCCAGCAGCCCGGGACTAGCGGGAGGGTGGGTCCTAAATGAGCAGTTCTTC. It encodes CASSPGLAGGWVLNEQFF.